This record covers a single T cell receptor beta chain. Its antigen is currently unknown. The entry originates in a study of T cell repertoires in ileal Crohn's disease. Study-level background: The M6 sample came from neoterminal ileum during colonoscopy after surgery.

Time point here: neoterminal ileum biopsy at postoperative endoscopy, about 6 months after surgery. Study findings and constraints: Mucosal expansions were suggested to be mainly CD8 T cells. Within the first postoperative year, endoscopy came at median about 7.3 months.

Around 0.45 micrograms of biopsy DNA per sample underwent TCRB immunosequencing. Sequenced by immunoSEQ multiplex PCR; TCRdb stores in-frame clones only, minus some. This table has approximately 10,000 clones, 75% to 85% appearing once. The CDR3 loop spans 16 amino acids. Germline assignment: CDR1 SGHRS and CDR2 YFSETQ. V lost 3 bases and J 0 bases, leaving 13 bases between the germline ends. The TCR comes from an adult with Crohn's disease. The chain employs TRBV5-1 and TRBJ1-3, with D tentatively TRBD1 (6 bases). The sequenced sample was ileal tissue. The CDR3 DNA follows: TGCGCCAGCAGCTACGGGGGGCTCCCCTCTGGAAACACCATATATTTT. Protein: CASSYGGLPSGNTIYF.